This is a list of T cell receptor beta chains from one sample in a study of T-cell reconstitution after alpha-beta-depleted transplantation in children. TCRdb ran MiXCR on the PCR reads and lists one entry per CDR3 protein. This sample has about 540,000 distinct CDR3 sequences, with about 17% found just once. Sequencing used PBMCs from the stem cell graft donor, obtained from the stem cell graft. The receptors come from a human donor who donated a stem cell graft to a child with acute lymphoblastic leukemia. Both conserved end residues are part of each CDR3. D genes are given only for firm matches. Clone size is not always given. Where it is, it says once, few, many or a class for expanded clones.

few	TRBV6-5	TRBJ1-3	.	TGTGCCAGCAGCCGGTCCGGGGTCTCTGGAAACACCATATATTTT	CASSRSGVSGNTIYF
.	TRBV10-3	TRBJ2-7	.	TGTGCCATCAGGCCTGGTGAAGTCTACGAGCAGTACTTC	CAIRPGEVYEQYF
.	TRBV5-1	TRBJ2-1	.	TGCGCCAGCACCCAACCTGGGGTCAATGAGCAGTTCTTC	CASTQPGVNEQFF
few	TRBV29-1	TRBJ1-2	.	TGCAGCGTTGAGTCTCCAGGGGTTCACTATGGCTACACCTTC	CSVESPGVHYGYTF
few	TRBV10-3	TRBJ2-2	TRBD2	TGTGCCATCAGTGTGCACCTTCTAGCGGGAGGGACCGGGGAGCTGTTTTTT	CAISVHLLAGGTGELFF
.	TRBV19	TRBJ1-4	TRBD1	TGTGCCAGTAGTACCCCCAAGGGACAGGGGTATGAAGAAAAACTGTTTTTT	CASSTPKGQGYEEKLFF
.	TRBV12-3/TRBV12-4	TRBJ2-7	.	TGTGCCAGCAATCCGACAGAGACTCCTGGCGAGCAGTACTTC	CASNPTETPGEQYF
.	TRBV4-1	TRBJ1-3	.	TGCGCCAGCAGCCAAGTCGACGGAGGTGGAAACACCCTATATTTT	CASSQVDGGGNTLYF
once	TRBV18	TRBJ2-2	TRBD1	TGTGCCAGCTCACCACCGGACAGGGGGCAGGACACCGGGGAGCTGTTTTTT	CASSPPDRGQDTGELFF
many	TRBV20-1	TRBJ2-1	.	TGCAGTGCTGGGGACACTCCAGGGGTCAATGAGCAGTTCTTC	CSAGDTPGVNEQFF
few	TRBV7-3	TRBJ2-1	TRBD2	TGTGCCAGCAGCTTAAGTAGCGGGAGTTTGGAAAGGTTCTTC	CASSLSSGSLERFF
few	TRBV7-9	TRBJ2-1	.	TGTGCCAGCAGCGATCTAAAGGGGCTATTCAATGAGCAGTTCTTC	CASSDLKGLFNEQFF
.	TRBV4-2	TRBJ2-7	TRBD2	TGTGCCAGCAGCGTAATCATAGCGGGAGGGCCTTCCGAGCAGTACTTC	CASSVIIAGGPSEQYF
once	TRBV6-6	TRBJ1-2	.	TGTGCCAGCAGTTACCGCAGGGTAGGGGGCTACACCTTC	CASSYRRVGGYTF
few	TRBV9	TRBJ2-5	TRBD1	TGTGCCAGCAGCGCGGGACAGGGGAGTCCAGAGACCCAGTACTTC	CASSAGQGSPETQYF
few	TRBV5-6	TRBJ1-5	TRBD1	TGTGCCAGCAGCTTTGGGACAGGTTACAATCAGCCCCAGCATTTT	CASSFGTGYNQPQHF
once	TRBV6-5	TRBJ1-1	.	TGTGCCAGCAGTTACCTGGGGTACCCTGAAGCTTTCTTT	CASSYLGYPEAFF
few	TRBV28	TRBJ2-4	.	TGTGCCAGCACCAAAAACGACAAGCGGAAAAACATTCAGTACTTC	CASTKNDKRKNIQYF
.	TRBV4-1	TRBJ1-5	TRBD1	TGCGCCAGCAGCCGAGTACAGGGGAGCAATCAGCCCCAGCATTTT	CASSRVQGSNQPQHF
.	TRBV7-6	TRBJ1-4	.	TGTGCCAGCAGCTTCGGACTTGCAACTAATGAAAAACTGTTTTTT	CASSFGLATNEKLFF
few	TRBV4-1	TRBJ2-5	.	TGCGCCAGCAGCTACGGAGTTGCGGAGACCCAGTACTTC	CASSYGVAETQYF
.	TRBV3-1	TRBJ2-4	.	TGTGCCAGCAGTCATAGGGCCCCCTGGGGCGGAGACATTCAGTACTTC	CASSHRAPWGGDIQYF
few	TRBV20-1	TRBJ2-2	.	TGCAGTGCCCCCCTCGTCCGGGGTACCGGGGAGCTGTTTTTT	CSAPLVRGTGELFF
.	TRBV5-1	TRBJ1-6	.	TGCGCCAGCAGCTTTACAGGGTCGGATTCACCCCTCCACTTT	CASSFTGSDSPLHF
many	TRBV29-1	TRBJ2-4	TRBD2	TGCAGCGTACCCAGGACTAGCGGGATCAAAAACATTCAGTACTTC	CSVPRTSGIKNIQYF
few	TRBV7-3	TRBJ2-1	.	TGTGCCAGCAGCCGCCGGGACTTGATCTACAATGAGCAGTTCTTC	CASSRRDLIYNEQFF
few	TRBV7-8	TRBJ2-7	TRBD2	TGTGCCAGCAGCTTTGGTGCTAGCGGGGTCAACTACGAGCAGTACTTC	CASSFGASGVNYEQYF
few	TRBV7-2	TRBJ2-3	TRBD2	TGTGCCAGCAGCTTATCAGCGGGAGTGAGCACAGATACGCAGTATTTT	CASSLSAGVSTDTQYF
few	TRBV10-3	TRBJ1-2	TRBD1	TGTGCCATCAGAAAGGGGACAGAACCTAACTATGGCTACACCTTC	CAIRKGTEPNYGYTF